This is a list of T cell receptor beta chains from one sample in a study of CD8+CD57+ T cells in acquired aplastic anemia. TCRdb passed the reads through MiXCR, listing each CDR3 protein once. This table holds some 200,000 distinct CDR3 sequences, approximately 35% found once. Sequences were obtained from sorted CD4+, CD8+, or CD8+CD57+ T cells (not recorded which) from PBMCs. The receptors were gathered from a human donor in good health, serving as a control. CDR3s include the opening cysteine and the closing phenylalanine or tryptophan. D genes are given only for firm matches. Clone size, where shown, is once, few, many, or a class for clones that have expanded.

V: TRBV15; size: many; D: NA; J: TRBJ2-2; CDR3: CATSRAPGLQNGELFF; DNA: TGTGCCACCAGCAGAGCCCCCGGGCTCCAGAACGGGGAGCTGTTTTTT
V: TRBV11-1; size: NA; D: NA; J: TRBJ2-1; CDR3: CASSPSGWKNNEQFF; DNA: TGTGCCAGCAGCCCCTCGGGGTGGAAAAACAATGAGCAGTTCTTC
V: TRBV24-1; size: many; D: TRBD2; J: TRBJ2-3; CDR3: CATSLGGEGPKDTQYF; DNA: TGTGCCACCAGCTTGGGGGGGGAGGGCCCGAAAGATACGCAGTATTTT
V: TRBV5-1; size: many; D: NA; J: TRBJ1-1; CDR3: CASSLTIRNTEAFF; DNA: TGCGCCAGCAGCTTAACCATCAGGAACACTGAAGCTTTCTTT
V: TRBV12-3/TRBV12-4; size: many; D: NA; J: TRBJ1-6; CDR3: CASSLTGPWNSPLHF; DNA: TGTGCCAGCAGTCTTACGGGGCCCTGGAATTCACCCCTCCACTTT
V: TRBV7-9; size: many; D: NA; J: TRBJ2-7; CDR3: CASSPQVGTEQYF; DNA: TGTGCCAGCAGCCCTCAAGTTGGGACCGAGCAGTACTTC
V: TRBV5-1; size: NA; D: NA; J: TRBJ1-2; CDR3: CASSQSLTENYGYTF; DNA: TGCGCCAGCAGCCAGAGCCTGACAGAAAACTATGGCTACACCTTC
V: TRBV29-1; size: few; D: NA; J: TRBJ2-5; CDR3: CSVEAGLAKETQYF; DNA: TGCAGCGTTGAGGCAGGGCTAGCGAAGGAGACCCAGTACTTC
V: TRBV2; size: NA; D: TRBD1; J: TRBJ1-5; CDR3: CASRDRSSQPQHF; DNA: TGTGCCAGTAGGGACAGAAGCAGTCAGCCCCAGCATTTT
V: TRBV2; size: NA; D: TRBD1; J: TRBJ2-7; CDR3: CASSARLSGTGAYEQYF; DNA: TGTGCCAGCAGTGCTAGACTTTCCGGGACAGGGGCCTACGAGCAGTACTTC
V: TRBV15; size: many; D: TRBD1; J: TRBJ2-1; CDR3: CATSRERQGTGHNEQFF; DNA: TGTGCCACCAGCAGGGAACGACAGGGTACGGGCCACAATGAGCAGTTCTTC
V: TRBV20-1; size: NA; D: NA; J: TRBJ2-7; CDR3: CSSAGGDGAPGTSYEHYF; DNA: TGCAGTTCCGCCGGGGGCGATGGGGCACCGGGGACCTCCTACGAGCATTACTTC
V: TRBV6-2/TRBV6-3; size: NA; D: NA; J: TRBJ1-1; CDR3: CASLRPNTEAFF; DNA: TGTGCCAGCTTGCGTCCGAACACTGAAGCTTTCTTT
V: TRBV4-1; size: NA; D: NA; J: TRBJ2-5; CDR3: CASSQDGGAGETQYF; DNA: TGCGCCAGCAGCCAAGATGGGGGGGCCGGAGAGACCCAGTACTTC
V: TRBV29-1; size: many; D: NA; J: TRBJ2-1; CDR3: CSFGTDSYNEQFF; DNA: TGCAGCTTCGGGACGGACTCCTACAATGAGCAGTTCTTC
V: TRBV4-2; size: NA; D: NA; J: TRBJ2-1; CDR3: CASSPQTQNYNEQFF; DNA: TGTGCCAGCAGCCCACAGACACAAAATTACAATGAGCAGTTCTTC
V: TRBV15; size: many; D: NA; J: TRBJ2-2; CDR3: CATSRGWGTTGELFF; DNA: TGTGCCACCAGCAGGGGCTGGGGAACGACCGGGGAGCTGTTTTTT
V: TRBV25-1; size: NA; D: NA; J: TRBJ2-1; CDR3: CASRDLRVRYNEQFF; DNA: TGTGCCAGCAGAGATCTCAGAGTCAGGTACAATGAGCAGTTCTTC
V: TRBV29-1; size: many; D: NA; J: TRBJ2-7; CDR3: CSVADDTGKSEQYF; DNA: TGCAGCGTTGCCGATGACACCGGGAAGAGCGAGCAGTACTTC
V: TRBV5-1; size: NA; D: TRBD1; J: TRBJ1-2; CDR3: CASSLDRQGNYGYTF; DNA: TGCGCCAGCAGCTTGGATCGACAGGGAAACTATGGCTACACCTTC
V: TRBV2; size: NA; D: NA; J: TRBJ1-4; CDR3: CASSASGSANEKLFF; DNA: TGTGCCAGCAGTGCATCAGGGTCAGCTAATGAAAAACTGTTTTTT
V: TRBV7-6; size: many; D: TRBD1; J: TRBJ1-2; CDR3: CASSLSGVRGTGPYGYTF; DNA: TGTGCCAGCAGCTTATCTGGGGTTCGGGGGACAGGGCCCTATGGCTACACCTTC
V: TRBV29-1; size: few; D: TRBD2; J: TRBJ2-7; CDR3: CSVVSGTYEQYF; DNA: TGCAGCGTTGTGAGCGGGACCTACGAGCAGTACTTC
V: TRBV24-1; size: many; D: TRBD2; J: TRBJ2-1; CDR3: CATSDLTSGASYNEQFF; DNA: TGTGCCACCAGTGATTTGACCAGCGGGGCCTCCTACAATGAGCAGTTCTTC
V: TRBV29-1; size: NA; D: NA; J: TRBJ1-1; CDR3: CSVTGSLNEAFF; DNA: TGCAGCGTTACAGGGTCCTTGAATGAAGCTTTCTTT
V: TRBV6-4; size: many; D: TRBD1; J: TRBJ1-6; CDR3: CASTSGQGGYSPLHF; DNA: TGTGCCAGCACCTCAGGACAGGGCGGTTACTCACCCCTCCACTTT
V: TRBV2; size: NA; D: TRBD2; J: TRBJ2-5; CDR3: CANSRGGEETQYF; DNA: TGTGCCAACAGCCGGGGGGGCGAAGAGACCCAGTACTTC